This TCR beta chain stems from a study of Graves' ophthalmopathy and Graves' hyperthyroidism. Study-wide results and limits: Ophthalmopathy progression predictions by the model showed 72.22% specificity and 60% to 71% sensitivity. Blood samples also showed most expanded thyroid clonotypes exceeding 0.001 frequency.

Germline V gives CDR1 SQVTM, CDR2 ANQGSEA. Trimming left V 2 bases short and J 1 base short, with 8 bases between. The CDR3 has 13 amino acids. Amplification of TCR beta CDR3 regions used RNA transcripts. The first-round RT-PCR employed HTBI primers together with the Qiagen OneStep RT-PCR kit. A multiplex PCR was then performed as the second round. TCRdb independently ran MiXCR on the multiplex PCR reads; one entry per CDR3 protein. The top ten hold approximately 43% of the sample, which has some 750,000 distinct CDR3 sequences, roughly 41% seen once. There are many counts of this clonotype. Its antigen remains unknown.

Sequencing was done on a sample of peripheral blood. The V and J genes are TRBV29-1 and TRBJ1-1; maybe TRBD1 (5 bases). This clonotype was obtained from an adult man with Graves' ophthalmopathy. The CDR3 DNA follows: TGCAGCGTTGAAAGAGGGGAGAACACTGAAGCTTTCTTT. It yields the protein CSVERGENTEAFF.